Following are 18 T cell receptor beta chains from one sample sequenced in a study of T cell responses to AZD1222 COVID-19 vaccine. Generated by immunoSEQ multiplex PCR, the TCRdb table keeps only in-frame clones and is missing some. This table has about 140,000 clones, around 91% appearing once. The starting material was peripheral blood, obtained on day 0 of AZD1222 vaccination. The receptors originated from an adult in good health.

The rearrangement joins TRBV7-9 to TRBJ2-5; D remains ambiguous. Germline loops: CDR1 SEHNR, CDR2 FQNEAQ (reference sequence). The CDR3 has 13 residues. The ends were cut back, 3 bases at V and 5 bases at J, with 10 bases in the middle. The CDR3 DNA sequence: TGTGCCAGCAGCTTTAACTCTATGGAGACCCAGTACTTC. Translating it yields CASSFNSMETQYF.

The chain couples TRBV30 to TRBJ2-7, with 9 positions matching TRBD1. The CDR3 sequence is 14 residues long. Germline loops: CDR1 GTSNPN, CDR2 SVGIG (reference sequence). V lost 2 bases, J lost 6 bases, and 8 bases stayed unmatched. The CDR3 here is CAWSLGTGRSEQYF. CDR3 bases: TGTGCCTGGAGTCTGGGGACAGGGAGATCCGAGCAGTACTTC.

This chain connects TRBV2 to TRBJ2-1, with D perhaps TRBD1 (5 bases). The V and J ends lost 2 bases and 4 bases respectively, with 6 bases between them. CDR1 and CDR2 from the germline V gene are SNHLY and FYNNEI. The CDR3 is made up of 13 amino acids. This chain's CDR3 is CASSEKGYNEQFF. The CDR3 DNA reads as TGTGCCAGCAGTGAAAAGGGGTACAATGAGCAGTTCTTC.

The chain carries TRBV2 and TRBJ1-2; maybe TRBD1 (5 bases). The CDR3 has 13 amino acids. V lost 5 bases and J 2 bases, leaving 9 bases between the germline ends. From germline, CDR1 is SNHLY and CDR2 FYNNEI. CDR3 coding DNA: TGTGCCAGCAGTCGACAGTGGAACTATGGCTACACCTTC. It yields the protein CASSRQWNYGYTF.

The chain uses TRBV21-1 and TRBJ1-2; TRBD1 is the table's D call and was not checked against the DNA. TRBV21-1 is noted as a pseudogene. The CDR3 is 16 amino acids. CDR3 protein: CASSKWAPGPDYGYTF. CDR3 DNA: TGTGCCAGCAGCAAATGGGCCCCTGGGCCCGACTATGGCTACACCTTC.

The V gene is TRBV7-2, the J gene TRBJ2-2; D unclear. V dropped 2 bases and J dropped 1 base, with 5 bases sitting between them. The CDR3 spans 14 residues. The V gene's germline CDR1 is SGHTA and CDR2 FQGNSA. The CDR3 coding sequence is TGTGCCAGCAGCTTAATGCAGAACACCGGGGAGCTGTTTTTT. This sequence encodes CASSLMQNTGELFF.

The chain joins TRBV7-6 to TRBJ2-3, with unresolved D. The V end lost 5 bases, the J end lost 0 bases, and 15 bases lay between the germline ends. Germline CDR1 is SGHVS and CDR2 is FNYEAQ. The CDR3 is 16 residues long. The CDR3 bases are TGTGCCAGCAGCCCCCTGTCTCACGTCAGCACAGATACGCAGTATTTT. Translating gives CASSPLSHVSTDTQYF.

This clone was observed a single time. The V and J genes are TRBV29-1 and TRBJ1-1; TRBD1 matches at 9 bases. Trimming cost V 5 bases and J 1 base; bases outside gene matches: 23. Germline values: CDR1 SQVTM, CDR2 ANQGSEA. This CDR3 spans 20 amino acids. DNA of the CDR3: TGCAGCGTTCAGGGAGAGATATTTGGGACAGGGCCCTTCTGGAACACTGAAGCTTTCTTT. Residues: CSVQGEIFGTGPFWNTEAFF.

The V call is TRBV29-1, the J call TRBJ2-3; D gene uncertain. Germline V CDR1 and CDR2: SQVTM, ANQGSEA. The V end lost 2 bases, the J end lost 2 bases, and 17 bases lay between the germline ends. The CDR3 has 16 residues. The CDR3 nucleotides are TGCAGCGTTGAATCGTCGGTCCAAACCTTCACAGATACGCAGTATTTT. Its translation: CSVESSVQTFTDTQYF.

The rearrangement joins TRBV18 to TRBJ1-6, with TRBD1 matching over 7 bases. Germline V gene data show CDR1 as KGHSH and CDR2 as LQKENI. The CDR3 sequence is 14 residues long. The V gene end was trimmed by 1 base and the J gene end by 9 bases; junction bases not matched to a gene: 3. The DNA of the CDR3 is TGTGCCAGCTCACCACAGGGGGCGCGTTCACCCCTCCACTTT. It encodes CASSPQGARSPLHF.

The chain recombines TRBV6-4 with TRBJ2-7, with D uncertain. Germline V gene data show CDR1 as MRHNA and CDR2 as SNTAGT. Trimming cost V 6 bases and J 4 bases, with 19 bases left between them. This CDR3 has 15 amino acids. In nucleotides, the CDR3 is TGTGCCAGCAGGTCAGCCTTAAGGGTGGGATACGAGCAGTACTTC. Its protein product is CASRSALRVGYEQYF.

The rearrangement uses TRBV2 and TRBJ1-2; no clear D. The CDR3 is 13 amino acids. Germline lookup yields CDR1 SNHLY and CDR2 FYNNEI. The V gene lost 5 bases and the J gene lost 2 bases, with 9 bases spanning the gap. Here the CDR3 reads CASSREVNYGYTF. CDR3 DNA: TGTGCCAGCAGTCGGGAGGTAAACTATGGCTACACCTTC.

The CDR3 loop reads CASSIGPTPPLHF. Here the CDR3 DNA reads TGTGCCAGTAGTATTGGGCCGACGCCACCCCTCCACTTT. The rearrangement uses TRBV19 and TRBJ1-6; D uncertain. The CDR3 loop spans 13 amino acids. With 3 bases removed from V and 11 bases from J, the gap between germline ends came to 11 bases. Germline V gene lookup returns CDR1 LNHDA and CDR2 SQIVND (reference sequence). The entire variable domain, with the rest obtained from reference TRBV19 and TRBJ1-6, is as follows: DGGITQSPKYLFRKEGQNVTLSCEQNLNHDAMYWYRQDPGQGLRLIYYSQIVNDFQKGDIAEGYSVSREKKESFPLTVTSAQKNPTAFYLCASSIGPTPPLHFGNGTRLTVT.

This clone was detected once. The J gene is TRBJ1-1, the V gene TRBV19, with D perhaps matching TRBD1 (5 bases). V lost 3 bases to trimming and J lost 4 bases, with 15 bases between them. This CDR3 has 15 amino acids. CDR1 is LNHDA, CDR2 SQIVND, per germline (reference sequence). The CDR3 nucleotides read TGTGCCAGTAGTATTCCTGCGGTAAGGGGCACTGAAGCTTTCTTT. It codes for CASSIPAVRGTEAFF.

The J gene is TRBJ1-1, the V gene TRBV3-1 (or the pseudogene TRBV3-2); no reliable D call. V was cut by 4 bases and J by 6 bases, with 12 bases left in between. The CDR3 covers 13 residues. Per germline, CDR1 LGHDT and CDR2 YNNKEL (reference sequence). The CDR3 loop is CASSRSPPSEAFF. As DNA, the CDR3 is TGTGCCAGCAGCCGTTCTCCCCCCTCTGAAGCTTTCTTT.

The chain combines TRBV19 with TRBJ1-2; possibly TRBD1 for D (6 bases). V was shortened by 5 bases and J by 5 bases, with 15 bases between the two germline ends. CDR3 length equals 14 residues. The germline gives CDR1 LNHDA, CDR2 SQIVND (reference sequence). DNA for the CDR3: TGTGCCAGTAGTGAACGACAGGTCTGGTATGGCTACACCTTC. This translates into CASSERQVWYGYTF.

The chain uses TRBV5-1 and TRBJ1-1; D might be TRBD1 (5 bases). CDR1 and CDR2 from the germline V gene are SGHRS and YFSETQ. The CDR3 has 14 amino acids. Trimming took off 4 bases at V and 2 bases at J, with 12 bases between the two ends. For the CDR3, the DNA is TGCGCCAGCAGCCGGGAGGGGCTCAACACTGAAGCTTTCTTT. It specifies CASSREGLNTEAFF. Combining the CDR3 with reference TRBV5-1 and TRBJ1-1 gives the whole variable domain KAGVTQTPRYLIKTRGQQVTLSCSPISGHRSVSWYQQTPGQGLQFLFEYFSETQRNKGNFPGRFSGRQFSNSRSEMNVSTLELGDSALYLCASSREGLNTEAFFGQGTRLTVV.

The J gene is TRBJ2-2, the V gene TRBV2; the D gene is possibly TRBD2 (6 bases). CDR1 and CDR2 from the germline V gene are SNHLY and FYNNEI. This CDR3 has 15 amino acids. V shed 5 bases and J shed 1 base, with 11 bases lying between them. CDR3 protein: CASSRDSLNTGELFF. As DNA, the CDR3 is TGTGCCAGCAGTCGGGACTCACTGAACACCGGGGAGCTGTTTTTT.